Listed below are T cell receptor beta chains from one sample, sequenced in a study of cytomegalovirus exposure and HLA in healthy donors. Here immunoSEQ multiplex PCR was the method, and the copy in TCRdb shows in-frame clones only, minus some. The sample includes 70,000 to 75,000 clones, around 95% of them seen just once. The sequenced material came from PBMCs. The receptors here all came from a man aged 18 to 35 in good health and CMV-seropositive. Both conserved end residues are part of each CDR3. Each record gives: V gene, D gene, clone size, J gene, CDR3 DNA, CDR3 protein. D genes are given only for firm matches. Part of the rows lack a size; the others show once, few, many or a class for expanded clones.

>TRBV12-5|TRBD2|.|TRBJ2-1
TGTGCTAGTGGTTTGGTAGCGGGAGTCTCGGCCGAGCAGTTCTTC
CASGLVAGVSAEQFF
>TRBV9|.|.|TRBJ2-1
TGTGCCAGCAGCGTAGCCGGGTCAGGGGCCAATGAGCAGTTCTTC
CASSVAGSGANEQFF
>TRBV7-2|TRBD2|.|TRBJ2-5
TGTGCCAGCAGCCCGAGCGGGGGGCCTCAAGAGACCCAGTACTTC
CASSPSGGPQETQYF
>TRBV30|.|.|TRBJ1-5
TGTGCCTGGAGTGTGGGGCAGAGGCAGCCCCAGCATTTT
CAWSVGQRQPQHF
>TRBV19|TRBD2|.|TRBJ2-2
TGTGCCAGTAGGCCGGGGGGGGCCGGATTCGGGGAGCTGTTTTTT
CASRPGGAGFGELFF
>TRBV11-2|TRBD1|.|TRBJ2-3
TGTGCCAGCAGCTCACAGGGGGCCTACACAGATACGCAGTATTTT
CASSSQGAYTDTQYF
>TRBV19|TRBD1|once|TRBJ1-5
TGTGCCAGTAGTATACGGAGGGACAGCTCAAATCAGCCCCAGCATTTT
CASSIRRDSSNQPQHF
>TRBV9|.|.|TRBJ2-3
TGTGCCAGCAGCGTAGGACTAGGCACGCAGTATTTT
CASSVGLGTQYF
>TRBV14|.|.|TRBJ2-2
TGTGCCAGCAGCCAAGAGTCGAGTACGAACACCGGGGAGCTGTTTTTT
CASSQESSTNTGELFF
>TRBV6-5|TRBD1|.|TRBJ1-2
TGTGCCAGCAGTTCTCGTCGGACAGGGAACTATGGCTACACCTTC
CASSSRRTGNYGYTF
>TRBV19|.|once|TRBJ1-5
TGTGCCAGTAGTTTCCCCTTAGGGAGGTATAGCAATCAGCCCCAGCATTTT
CASSFPLGRYSNQPQHF
>TRBV29-1|.|.|TRBJ2-7
TGCAGCGTTGGGGGAGCCTACGAGCAGTACTTC
CSVGGAYEQYF
>TRBV14|TRBD1|once|TRBJ1-2
TGTGCCAGCAGCTACGGACAGGGACACTATGGCTACACCTTC
CASSYGQGHYGYTF
>TRBV18|TRBD1|.|TRBJ2-5
TGTGCCAGCTCACCCAGGACAGGGGAAGAGACCCAGTACTTC
CASSPRTGEETQYF
>TRBV7-9|.|.|TRBJ1-2
TGTGCCAGCACCTTAGTTGGACAGTGGAGCGTTGGCTACACCTTC
CASTLVGQWSVGYTF
>TRBV27|TRBD1|.|TRBJ1-5
TGTGCCAGCCGAGGGAGGTTGGGGACAGGGATTTATCAGCCCCAGCATTTT
CASRGRLGTGIYQPQHF
>TRBV19|.|.|TRBJ2-7
TGTGCCAGTAGTGGAGGCTTACGCCCCACTGGGGAGCAGTACTTC
CASSGGLRPTGEQYF
>TRBV7-8|.|.|TRBJ2-1
TGTGCCAGCAGCTCCCCCCGAGCGGAGCCCTCCTACAATGAGCAGTTCTTC
CASSSPRAEPSYNEQFF
>TRBV11-2|TRBD1|once|TRBJ2-7
TGTGCCAGCAGCCATCGACAGGGCCTACGCGAGCAGTACTTC
CASSHRQGLREQYF
>TRBV15|.|.|TRBJ1-6
TGTGCCACCAGCAGACCGTCGGGGTCCTATAATTCACCCCTCCACTTT
CATSRPSGSYNSPLHF
>TRBV18|.|.|TRBJ2-7
TGTGCCAGCTCACCACGAGAATTCAGGGTAGGAGAGCAGTACTTC
CASSPREFRVGEQYF
>TRBV18|.|.|TRBJ1-5
TGTGCCAGCTCACCAGGAGGGGATCAGCCCCAGCATTTT
CASSPGGDQPQHF
>TRBV18|.|once|TRBJ1-1
TGTGCCAGCTCACCAGAGTCTGGGCTTTTGACTGAAGCTTTCTTT
CASSPESGLLTEAFF
>TRBV23-1|.|.|TRBJ1-3
TGCGCCAGCAGGCCAGGGCCAGGGGTATCTGGAAACACCATATATTTT
CASRPGPGVSGNTIYF
>TRBV10-3|.|.|TRBJ2-1
TGTGCCATCTATGAAGGGGGAGAGTACAATGAGCAGTTCTTC
CAIYEGGEYNEQFF
>TRBV27|.|.|TRBJ2-3
TGTGCCAGCAGTTTACGGGGGAGCACAGATACGCAGTATTTT
CASSLRGSTDTQYF
>TRBV27|TRBD1|.|TRBJ2-5
TGTGCCAGCAGTCCCCCGGACAGGGGGCGCGAGGAGACCCAGTACTTC
CASSPPDRGREETQYF
>TRBV10-2|.|.|TRBJ1-1
TGCGCCAGTAGGGCGGGCACTGAAGCTTTCTTT
CASRAGTEAFF
>TRBV7-8|TRBD2|.|TRBJ2-3
TGTGCCAGCAGCTTAGAGGCGGGAGTGGCAGATACGCAGTATTTT
CASSLEAGVADTQYF
>TRBV7-9|TRBD2|.|TRBJ2-1
TGTGCCAGCAGCTTGCGGGGGGCGAGCTCCTACAATGAGCAGTTCTTC
CASSLRGASSYNEQFF
>TRBV6-1|.|.|TRBJ1-1
TGTGCCAGTAGAAGTAGGGACACCACTGAAGCTTTCTTT
CASRSRDTTEAFF
>TRBV7-9|.|.|TRBJ2-2
TGTGCCAGCAGCTTAGGGTCAGGGTTCGCCACCGGGGAGCTGTTTTTT
CASSLGSGFATGELFF
>TRBV5-1|.|.|TRBJ2-7
TGCGCCAGCAGCGAACCTACAGGGAGCGAGCAGTACTTC
CASSEPTGSEQYF
>TRBV4-2|TRBD2|.|TRBJ2-7
TGTGCCAGCAGCCAAGATCCCCTAGCGGGAGCTTACGAGCAGTACTTC
CASSQDPLAGAYEQYF
>TRBV5-8|.|.|TRBJ1-1
TGTGCCAGCAGCTTGGATGGTACAGAAATCATGAACACTGAAGCTTTCTTT
CASSLDGTEIMNTEAFF
>TRBV9|TRBD2|.|TRBJ2-7
TGTGCCAGCAGTCGGACTAGCGGCGCCGAGCAGTACTTC
CASSRTSGAEQYF
>TRBV6-5|.|few|TRBJ1-6
TGTGCCAGCAGTTACTCGCAGGGAAATTCACCCCTCCACTTT
CASSYSQGNSPLHF
>TRBV2|.|.|TRBJ1-6
TGTGCCAGCAACGTGGAGAGCTCCTATAATTCACCCCTCCACTTT
CASNVESSYNSPLHF
>TRBV10-1|.|.|TRBJ2-1
TGCGCCAGCAGTGCAAGCGGGCCAACCTACAATGAGCAGTTCTTC
CASSASGPTYNEQFF
>TRBV28|.|.|TRBJ1-1
TGTGCCAGCAGTTTCGGGAACACTGAAGCTTTCTTT
CASSFGNTEAFF
>TRBV7-3|TRBD2|.|TRBJ2-2
TGTGCCAGCAGCTCCCTCCTTAGCGGGCTGAACACCGGGGAGCTGTTTTTT
CASSSLLSGLNTGELFF
>TRBV7-8|.|.|TRBJ2-1
TGTGCCAGCAGCTTGCCGGCGTACGGAGCCTACAATGAGCAGTTCTTC
CASSLPAYGAYNEQFF
>TRBV4-1|.|.|TRBJ2-7
TGCGCCAGCAGCCAAGGAGGAGGGGGCCCCAACGAGCAGTACTTC
CASSQGGGGPNEQYF
>TRBV2|.|.|TRBJ2-1
TGTGCCAGCAGTGAAGCCAGGGGAAGGGAGCAGTTCTTC
CASSEARGREQFF
>TRBV4-1|TRBD2|.|TRBJ2-1
TGCGCCAGCAGCCAACCAACTAGCGGGAGTCTTAATGAGCAGTTCTTC
CASSQPTSGSLNEQFF
>TRBV9|TRBD1|.|TRBJ2-3
TGTGCCAGCAGCGTAGGAGCGACAGGGGTCACAGATACGCAGTATTTT
CASSVGATGVTDTQYF
>TRBV4-1|.|.|TRBJ2-1
TGCGCCAGCAGCCAACTGTACGGGACTCTCGGATTCTTC
CASSQLYGTLGFF
>TRBV6-6|.|.|TRBJ2-5
TGTGCCAGCAGTTACAGGGGAGAGACCCAGTACTTC
CASSYRGETQYF
>TRBV28|.|.|TRBJ2-6
TGTGCCAGCAGTTTAGGAGAGGCCTCTGGGGCCAACGTCCTGACTTTC
CASSLGEASGANVLTF
>TRBV28|TRBD1|.|TRBJ1-5
TGTGCCAGCAGTTCCTTCATCGACAGGGGAGGACAGCCCCAGCATTTT
CASSSFIDRGGQPQHF
>TRBV7-3|TRBD1|.|TRBJ1-1
TGTGCCAGTTCGGGACAGAGGAACACTGAAGCTTTCTTT
CASSGQRNTEAFF
>TRBV5-1|TRBD1|.|TRBJ2-5
TGCGCCAGCAGCACCACCCCAGGGGGCGCGGAGGAGACCCAGTACTTC
CASSTTPGGAEETQYF
>TRBV19|.|.|TRBJ1-2
TGTGCCAGTAGTGCGAGTTTTTACCGAAAGATCTTC
CASSASFYRKIF
>TRBV6-5|.|.|TRBJ1-4
TGTGCCAGCAGAGGACAGACCAAAGAAAAACTGTTTTTT
CASRGQTKEKLFF
>TRBV11-3|TRBD1|.|TRBJ2-6
TGTGCCAGCAGCTCGGGACAGGGAACCAGCTCTGGGGCCAACGTCCTGACTTTC
CASSSGQGTSSGANVLTF
>TRBV19|.|.|TRBJ1-4
TGTGCCAGTAGTTTGAGGAGCGTTGGAACTAATGAAAAACTGTTTTTT
CASSLRSVGTNEKLFF
>TRBV9|TRBD1|.|TRBJ1-2
TGTGCCAGCAGCGCCCCTGGGCAGGGGGATGGCTACACCTTC
CASSAPGQGDGYTF
>TRBV21-1|.|.|TRBJ2-2
TGTGCCAGCAGTGGGGAAGGGGGAGGGAACGGGGAGCTGTTTTTT
CASSGEGGGNGELFF
>TRBV11-1|.|.|TRBJ2-1
TGTGCCAGCACCACCACTCGGGCGGGCAATGAGCAGTTCTTC
CASTTTRAGNEQFF
>TRBV7-2|TRBD2|.|TRBJ2-7
TGTGCCAGCAGCTGGTTGTCTAGCGGGGCCTACGAGCAGTACTTC
CASSWLSSGAYEQYF